This T cell receptor (beta chain) was captured by sequencing in a study of blood T cells in healthy people across ages. Primed by a sample-barcoded 5' primer and a J-beta primer mix, a second PCR proceeded for roughly 6 to 12 cycles. In TCRdb, the 5' RACE reads were re-called with MiXCR into one record per CDR3 protein. This repertoire shows about 510,000 distinct CDR3 sequences, about a quarter found once; its top ten account for over 3.5%. V lost 1 base to trimming and J lost 14 bases, with 9 bases between them. CDR3 length equals 11 residues. The sample holds a few counts of this clonotype. This sample also belongs to another study, concerning T cells of mothers and their children. That report adds: Across the analysis, no persistent microchimeric T cell clones were detected.

The sample taken for sequencing was blood. The V call is TRBV12-3 or TRBV12-4, the J call TRBJ2-1; D possibly corresponds to TRBD1 (5 bases). The clonotype comes from a boy aged 2-15 years in good health. CDR3 in DNA: TGTGCCAGCAGTTTAGACCGGACAAAGTTCTTC. This codes for CASSLDRTKFF.